This paragraph reports one TCR beta chain. The antigen remains undetermined. The record originates from a study of post-analysis software for immune sequencing data. The germline V gene encodes CDR1 SQVTM and CDR2 ANQGSEA. This CDR3 spans 13 amino acids. Deletions cut 4 bases from V and 7 bases from J, with 16 bases between. cDNA libraries for TCR beta contained unique molecular identifiers. TCRdb processed the PCR reads anew with MiXCR; each CDR3 protein has one entry. The sample yields about 200,000 distinct CDR3 sequences, 29% seen once. Study conclusions and caveats: Higher frequency in patients than in controls was seen for a handful of TRBV segments, with TRBV5-6, TRBV5-1 and TRBV20-1 among them.

The source material was blood. V usage is TRBV29-1 and J usage is TRBJ1-2; D is unclear. This clonotype was obtained from a girl aged 2 to 17 with multiple sclerosis. The CDR3 protein is CSVAGLFGPGYTF. CDR3 DNA sequence: TGCAGCGTTGCCGGGCTGTTTGGTCCTGGCTACACCTTC.